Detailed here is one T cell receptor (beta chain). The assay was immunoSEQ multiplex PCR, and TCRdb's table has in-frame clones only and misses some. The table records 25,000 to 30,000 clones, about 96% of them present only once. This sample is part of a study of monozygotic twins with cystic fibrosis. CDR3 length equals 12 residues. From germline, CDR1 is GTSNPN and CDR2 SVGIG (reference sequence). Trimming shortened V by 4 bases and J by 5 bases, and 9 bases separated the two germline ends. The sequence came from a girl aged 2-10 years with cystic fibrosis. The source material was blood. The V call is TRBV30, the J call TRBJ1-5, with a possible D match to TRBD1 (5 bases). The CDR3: CAWNRKDQPQHF. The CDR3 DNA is TGTGCCTGGAACAGGAAGGATCAGCCCCAGCATTTT. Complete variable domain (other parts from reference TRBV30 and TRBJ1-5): SQTIHQWPATLVQPVGSPLSLECTVEGTSNPNLYWYRQAAGRGLQLLFYSVGIGQISSEVPQNLSASRPQDRQFILSSKKLLLSDSGFYLCAWNRKDQPQHFGDGTRLSIL.